The entry below describes one T cell receptor (beta chain). What it recognizes is unknown. One end of the junction is discordant with germline, which a read error may explain. The data derive from a study of tumor-infiltrating lymphocytes in primary liver carcinoma. Whole-study findings and limits: Less overlap was seen in tumor-adjacent and tumor-blood pairs than in tumor region pairs.

RNA isolated from unsorted whole blood supplied the blood RNA, with germline DNA also extracted. This CDR3 contains 15 residues. CDR1 SGHAT and CDR2 FQNNGV come from the germline V gene. Production of TCR beta cDNA used around 500 ng total RNA together with a constant-region primer. Libraries covering TCR beta were generated through three nested multiplex PCR rounds (using a slightly modified ARM-PCR). The two initial PCR rounds, about 9 cycles each, used TRBV1-TRBV30 forward and C-beta reverse primers. A single record per CDR3 protein comes from TCRdb applying MiXCR to the multiplex PCR reads. The sample consists of about 210,000 distinct CDR3 sequences, less than 65% of them appearing once.

The sample comprised peripheral blood. The rearrangement links TRBV11-2 to TRBJ2-1; TRBD1 aligns across 8 bases. The TCR was taken from a woman in her sixties or seventies with primary liver carcinoma and hepatitis B virus infection. The CDR3 nucleotides are TGTGCCAGCAGCCCCGGGACAGGCCCCTACTATGAGCAGTTCTTC. Translated, it gives CASSPGTGPYYEQFF.